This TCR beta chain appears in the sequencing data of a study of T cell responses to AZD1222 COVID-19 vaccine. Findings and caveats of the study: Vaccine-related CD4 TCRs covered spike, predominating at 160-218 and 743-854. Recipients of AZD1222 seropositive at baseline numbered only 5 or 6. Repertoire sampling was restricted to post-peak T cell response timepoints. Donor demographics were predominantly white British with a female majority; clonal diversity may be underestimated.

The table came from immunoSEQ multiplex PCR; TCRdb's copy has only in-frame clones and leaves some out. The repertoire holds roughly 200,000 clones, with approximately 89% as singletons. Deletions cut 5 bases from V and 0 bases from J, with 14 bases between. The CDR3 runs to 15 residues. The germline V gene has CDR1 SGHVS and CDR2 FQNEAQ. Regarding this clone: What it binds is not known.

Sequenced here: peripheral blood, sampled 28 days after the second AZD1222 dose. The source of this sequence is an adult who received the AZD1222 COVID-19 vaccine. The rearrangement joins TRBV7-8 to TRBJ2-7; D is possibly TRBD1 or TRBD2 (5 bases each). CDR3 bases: TGTGCCAGCAGCAGTGGGACGGTGAGCTCCTACGAGCAGTACTTC. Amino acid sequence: CASSSGTVSSYEQYF.